One and the same sample provided the 21 T cell receptor beta chains below, sequenced in a study of PD-1 blockade in classical Hodgkin lymphoma. In every patient, relapse followed autologous stem cell transplantation, while exposure to brentuximab vedotin differed. TCRdb's table, derived via immunoSEQ multiplex PCR, lists solely in-frame clones and lacks some. This sample has approximately 99,000 clones, with roughly nine tenths found just once. Sequencing was performed on peripheral blood mononuclear cells (PBMCs), taken before the second cycle of nivolumab. Source of these receptors: a human donor with classical Hodgkin lymphoma.

The CDR3 DNA reads as TGTGCCACCAGCAGAGATATACGCACTGAAGCTTTCTTT. Amino acid sequence: CATSRDIRTEAFF. V is TRBV15 and J is TRBJ1-1; D not resolved. This CDR3 is built from 13 residues. V was trimmed by 0 bases and J by 4 bases, leaving 6 bases between them. CDR1 LNHNV and CDR2 YYDKDF come from the germline V gene (reference sequence). Together with reference TRBV15 and TRBJ1-1, the CDR3 gives the full variable domain: DAMVIQNPRYQVTQFGKPVTLSCSQTLNHNVMYWYQQKSSQAPKLLFHYYDKDFNNEADTPDNFQSRRPNTSFCFLDIRSPGLGDTAMYLCATSRDIRTEAFFGQGTRLTVV.

The chain uses TRBV6-5 and TRBJ2-3; 11 bases map to TRBD2. The CDR3 has 16 residues. Trimming took 2 bases from V and 4 from J; bases not matched to a gene: 5. In germline, CDR1 is MNHEY, CDR2 SVGAGI. CDR3 region: CASSYTTSGRSDTQYF. CDR3 DNA sequence: TGTGCCAGCAGTTACACTACTAGCGGGAGATCAGATACGCAGTATTTT.

This rearrangement joins TRBV15 to TRBJ1-4; 9 bases align to TRBD1. Per the germline V gene, CDR1 is LNHNV and CDR2 is YYDKDF (reference sequence). The CDR3 loop spans 14 amino acids. With 3 bases clipped from V and 8 bases from J, the junction kept 4 bases outside the gene matches. CDR3 loop: CATSRDRGGEKLFF. The CDR3 region has the DNA TGTGCCACCAGCAGGGACAGGGGCGGGGAAAAACTGTTTTTT. The full variable domain, with the rest looked up from reference TRBV15 and TRBJ1-4, is DAMVIQNPRYQVTQFGKPVTLSCSQTLNHNVMYWYQQKSSQAPKLLFHYYDKDFNNEADTPDNFQSRRPNTSFCFLDIRSPGLGDTAMYLCATSRDRGGEKLFFGSGTQLSVL.

This chain connects TRBV7-6 to TRBJ1-3; perhaps TRBD1 as D (5 bases). Trimming stripped 10 bases from V and 4 bases from J, with 8 bases between. This CDR3 region has 11 residues. The germline V gene has CDR1 SGHVS and CDR2 FNYEAQ. The CDR3, as DNA: TGTGCCATAAGGGACGGAAACACCATATATTTT. Translation: CAIRDGNTIYF.

The chain combines TRBV5-4 with TRBJ2-7; 9 bases fit TRBD1. CDR3 length: 15 amino acids. After removal of 0 bases from V and 1 base from J, the junction contained 2 bases not matched to a gene. Germline CDR1 is SGHNT and CDR2 is YYREEE (reference sequence). The CDR3 region has the DNA TGTGCCAGCAGCTTGGGTGGGACAGGGTCCTACGAGCAGTACTTC. Encoded protein: CASSLGGTGSYEQYF.

The V call is TRBV5-6, the J call TRBJ1-1; D perhaps matches TRBD1 (5 bases). Germline V CDR1 and CDR2: SGHDT, YYEEEE. This CDR3 contains 13 residues. V gave up 4 bases and J gave up 4 bases, with 11 bases separating them. The DNA of the CDR3 is TGTGCCAGCAGCCCACTGGGGGGCACTGAAGCTTTCTTT. The encoded protein is CASSPLGGTEAFF.

The chain couples TRBV30 to TRBJ1-2, with TRBD1 as a possible D gene (6 bases). From germline, CDR1 is GTSNPN and CDR2 SVGIG (reference sequence). V shed 5 bases and J shed 6 bases, with 22 bases lying between them. The CDR3 sequence is 15 residues long. CDR3 loop: CAWEYGAGVIDGYTF. CDR3 DNA: TGTGCCTGGGAGTATGGGGCAGGGGTAATCGATGGCTACACCTTC.

This chain joins TRBV6-5 and TRBJ2-3; D not resolved. Germline assignment: CDR1 MNHEY and CDR2 SVGAGI. The CDR3 has 14 residues. Trimming removed 6 bases at V and 0 bases at J, with 10 bases between. CDR3 loop: CASSLTSSTDTQYF. The CDR3, as DNA: TGTGCCAGCAGCCTCACATCTAGCACAGATACGCAGTATTTT.

This clone showed up just a few times. The V and J genes are TRBV15 and TRBJ1-2, with 7 nucleotides matching TRBD1. From germline, CDR1 is LNHNV and CDR2 YYDKDF (reference sequence). CDR3 length: 16 residues. V dropped 5 bases and J dropped 8; count of bases not matched to a gene: 17. Here the CDR3 DNA reads TGTGCCACCAGCGGCCGGACAGGTCCAACTATCGAGGGCTACACCTTC. It yields the protein CATSGRTGPTIEGYTF.

The chain couples TRBV6-6 to TRBJ1-4; TRBD1 is a possible D gene (6 bases). V dropped 6 bases and J dropped 3 bases, with 11 bases sitting between them. CDR1 and CDR2 (germline): MNHNY, SVGAGI (reference sequence). This CDR3 comprises 14 residues. The CDR3 DNA is TGTGCCAGCAGGCCGGGACAAGCTAATGAAAAACTGTTTTTT. Its protein product is CASRPGQANEKLFF.

J is TRBJ1-1 and V is TRBV27; D gene uncertain. The CDR3 is 13 residues long. Germline V gene lookup returns CDR1 MNHEY and CDR2 SMNVEV (reference sequence). The V end was cut by 6 bases, the J end by 0 bases, with 8 bases between. The CDR3 here is CASSLVMNTEAFF. Written as DNA, the CDR3 is TGTGCCAGCAGCTTAGTAATGAACACTGAAGCTTTCTTT.

The chain links TRBV7-9 to TRBJ1-2; D is unclear. Between the trimmed V and J ends, which lost 0 bases and 0 bases, there was a span of 5 bases. Germline V gene lookup returns CDR1 SEHNR and CDR2 FQNEAQ (reference sequence). The CDR3 is 14 amino acids. Here the CDR3 reads CASSLAEANYGYTF. The CDR3 DNA is TGTGCCAGCAGCTTAGCCGAGGCTAACTATGGCTACACCTTC.

The chain recombines TRBV11-2 with TRBJ1-3; TRBD1 agrees at 11 bases. Trimming at V came to 1 base and at J to 1 base, leaving 6 bases not matched to a gene. This CDR3 contains 18 residues. Germline V gene sequence: CDR1 SGHAT, CDR2 FQNNGV. This chain's CDR3 is CASSLALGTGGSGNTIYF. The CDR3 nucleotides read TGTGCCAGCAGCTTAGCCCTGGGGACAGGGGGATCTGGAAACACCATATATTTT.

V and J are TRBV27 and TRBJ2-7; D perhaps matches TRBD2 (5 bases). The V gene lost 5 bases and the J gene lost 6 bases, with 5 bases spanning the gap. This CDR3 contains 10 residues. CDR1 and CDR2 (germline): MNHEY, SMNVEV (reference sequence). CDR3 bases: TGTGCCAGCAGTGGACTCGAGCAGTACTTC. It specifies CASSGLEQYF.

The genes are TRBV28 and TRBJ2-7; D is unclear. This CDR3 is built from 13 residues. In germline, CDR1 is MDHEN, CDR2 SYDVKM. Trimming took off 2 bases at V and 0 bases at J, with 5 bases between the two ends. The CDR3 bases are TGTGCCAGCAGTTTACCCATCTCCTACGAGCAGTACTTC. It yields the protein CASSLPISYEQYF. The entire variable domain, with the rest obtained from reference TRBV28 and TRBJ2-7, is as follows: DVKVTQSSRYLVKRTGEKVFLECVQDMDHENMFWYRQDPGLGLRLIYFSYDVKMKEKGDIPEGYSVSREKKERFSLILESASTNQTSMYLCASSLPISYEQYFGPGTRLTVT.

V gene TRBV6-5 combines with J gene TRBJ1-1, with D hard to call. Trimming took off 3 bases at V and 6 bases at J, with 11 bases between the two ends. This CDR3 spans 13 amino acids. Germline V gene data show CDR1 as MNHEY and CDR2 as SVGAGI. This CDR3 is CASSYGYGAEAFF. For the CDR3, the DNA is TGTGCCAGCAGTTATGGGTACGGAGCTGAAGCTTTCTTT.

This clone was counted a single time. The chain couples TRBV11-2 to TRBJ2-2, with D possibly TRBD1 on 5 matching bases. The germline CDR1 and CDR2 sequences are SGHAT and FQNNGV. V lost 1 base and J 4 bases, leaving 7 bases between the germline ends. The CDR3 spans 14 residues. The CDR3: CASSLVGVTGELFF. The CDR3 region has the DNA TGTGCCAGCAGCTTAGTAGGGGTCACCGGGGAGCTGTTTTTT.

J is TRBJ2-6 and V is TRBV30, with D perhaps TRBD1 or TRBD2 (5 bases each). The CDR3 sequence is 16 residues long. CDR1 GTSNPN and CDR2 SVGIG come from the germline V gene (reference sequence). V dropped 3 bases and J dropped 5 bases, with 17 bases sitting between them. CDR3 sequence: CAWSPEGPWRANVLTF. CDR3 sequence (DNA): TGTGCCTGGAGCCCCGAGGGGCCCTGGAGGGCCAACGTCCTGACTTTC. Full variable domain (outside the CDR3, taken from reference TRBV30 and TRBJ2-6): SQTIHQWPATLVQPVGSPLSLECTVEGTSNPNLYWYRQAAGRGLQLLFYSVGIGQISSEVPQNLSASRPQDRQFILSSKKLLLSDSGFYLCAWSPEGPWRANVLTFGAGSRLTVL.

The chain combines TRBV11-3 with TRBJ2-3, with D hard to call. This CDR3 has 12 amino acids. Between the trimmed V and J ends, which lost 3 bases and 1 base, there was a span of 2 bases. Germline V gene lookup returns CDR1 SGHNT and CDR2 YENEEA. The CDR3 loop reads CASSFGTDTQYF. The CDR3 coding sequence is TGTGCCAGCAGCTTTGGCACAGATACGCAGTATTTT.

The J gene is TRBJ2-6, the V gene TRBV13; unclear D gene. The CDR3 has 15 amino acids. The V gene lost 6 bases and the J gene lost 0 bases, with 9 bases spanning the gap. Per germline, CDR1 PRHDT and CDR2 FYEKMQ (reference sequence). CDR3 coding DNA: TGTGCCAGCAGTTACCGCGGCTCTGGGGCCAACGTCCTGACTTTC. Translation: CASSYRGSGANVLTF.

The rearrangement links TRBV11-1 to TRBJ2-7; D is uncertain. V was shortened by 1 base and J by 0 bases, with 7 bases between the two germline ends. Per the germline V gene, CDR1 is SGHAT and CDR2 is FQDESV (reference sequence). CDR3 length equals 14 residues. CDR3 sequence reads: CASSLVGFSYEQYF. In DNA form, the CDR3 reads TGTGCCAGCAGCTTAGTGGGGTTCTCCTACGAGCAGTACTTC.